These 23 T cell receptor beta chains originate from one sample sequenced in a study of identical twins. TCRdb re-called the 5' RACE reads with MiXCR, one entry per CDR3 protein. This sample has 600,000 to 800,000 distinct CDR3 sequences, with 20% to 25% found just once. These same records also appear under a second study, on T cells expressing NK-cell markers.

The sequenced material came from PBMCs. Receptor source: a woman aged 18-30 years in good health.

This chain connects TRBV25-1 to TRBJ2-5, with 9 bases that match TRBD2. V lost 3 bases, J lost 5 bases, and 10 bases stayed unmatched. CDR3 size: 16 residues. From germline, CDR1 is MGHDK and CDR2 SYGVNS. The CDR3 DNA is TGTGCCAGCAGTGATGTGACTAGCGGAGGGGAGGAGACCCAGTACTTC. It codes for CASSDVTSGGEETQYF.

This clonotype was picked up a small number of times. This rearrangement joins TRBV5-5 to TRBJ2-3; the D gene is possibly TRBD2 (6 bases). Deletions cut 1 base from V and 2 bases from J, with 11 bases between. Germline V gene data show CDR1 as SGHKS and CDR2 as YYEKEE (reference sequence). The CDR3 loop spans 15 amino acids. The CDR3 is CASSLLADFTDTQYF. CDR3 DNA sequence: TGTGCCAGCAGCTTGTTAGCGGACTTCACAGATACGCAGTATTTT.

This clonotype has only a few counts. The chain is built from TRBV5-1 and TRBJ2-7, with 7 positions matching TRBD1. The CDR3 is 14 amino acids. Trimming removed 3 bases from V and 5 bases from J; junction bases left unmatched: 8. Germline V gives CDR1 SGHRS, CDR2 YFSETQ. The CDR3: CASSWALDRDEQYF. Written as DNA, the CDR3 is TGCGCCAGCAGCTGGGCCCTCGACAGGGACGAGCAGTACTTC.

The chain is built from TRBV5-4 and TRBJ2-3; D unresolved. This CDR3 is built from 15 residues. The V gene's germline CDR1 is SGHNT and CDR2 YYREEE (reference sequence). Trimming took off 4 bases at V and 2 bases at J, with 14 bases between the two ends. Written as DNA, the CDR3 is TGTGCCAGCAGCCTAACGAGAGCACACACAGATACGCAGTATTTT. Amino acid sequence: CASSLTRAHTDTQYF.

The chain has TRBV6-4 and TRBJ2-7; D gene uncertain. V lost 4 bases and J lost 1, with 14 bases in between. CDR1 MRHNA and CDR2 SNTAGT come from the germline V gene. This CDR3 contains 15 residues. Written as DNA, the CDR3 is TGTGCCAGCAGTGGACAACCGGGCCCTTCCTACGAGCAGTACTTC. Encoded protein: CASSGQPGPSYEQYF.

The V call is TRBV12-3 or TRBV12-4, the J call TRBJ2-7; 7 bases match TRBD1. CDR3 length equals 14 residues. J lost 6 bases, V lost 4 bases, and 9 bases had no gene match. The CDR3 is CASSSRQGSGEQYF. CDR3 sequence (DNA): TGTGCCAGCAGTTCACGACAGGGTTCGGGCGAGCAGTACTTC.

This clonotype has just a few counts. The chain carries TRBV6-5 and TRBJ1-2; tentatively, D is TRBD1 (5 bases). CDR1 MNHEY and CDR2 SVGAGI come from the germline V gene. The CDR3 extends over 14 amino acids. Trimming cost V 0 bases and J 5 bases, with 10 bases left between them. The CDR3 reads CASSYSHGTYGYTF. The CDR3 DNA reads as TGTGCCAGCAGTTACTCGCACGGGACGTATGGCTACACCTTC.

This rearrangement joins TRBV12-3 or TRBV12-4 to TRBJ2-7; D is ambiguous. There are 11 residues in the CDR3. The V end lost 6 bases, the J end lost 3 bases, and 6 bases lay between the germline ends. The CDR3 region has the DNA TGTGCCAGCAGACTACACTACGAGCAGTACTTC. This gives the protein CASRLHYEQYF.

This clonotype was seen repeatedly, ten times or more. The chain carries TRBV12-3 or TRBV12-4 and TRBJ1-1, with TRBD1 matching 9 bases. V lost 6 bases, J lost 3 bases, and 14 bases stayed unmatched. The CDR3 sequence is 17 residues long. CDR3 amino acids: CASRMGQGYESDTEAFF. CDR3 DNA sequence: TGTGCCAGCAGGATGGGACAGGGATATGAATCGGACACTGAAGCTTTCTTT.

The V and J genes are TRBV7-6 and TRBJ2-3; TRBD2 matches 12 bases. V trimming: 5 bases; J trimming: 4 bases; junction bases outside the gene matches: 7. Germline V gene lookup returns CDR1 SGHVS and CDR2 FNYEAQ. The CDR3 has 16 amino acids. CDR3 DNA: TGTGCCAGCAGCACGCGACTAGCGGGGGACCCAGATACGCAGTATTTT. Its protein is CASSTRLAGDPDTQYF. The full variable domain, with the rest looked up from reference TRBV7-6 and TRBJ2-3, is GAGVSQSPRYKVTKRGQDVALRCDPISGHVSLYWYRQALGQGPEFLTYFNYEAQQDKSGLPNDRFSAERPEGSISTLTIQRTEQRDSAMYRCASSTRLAGDPDTQYFGPGTRLTVL.

The chain employs TRBV7-2 and TRBJ1-2, with unresolved D. Germline V CDR1 and CDR2: SGHTA, FQGNSA. V was clipped by 1 base and J by 2 bases, with 14 bases between them. The CDR3 sequence is 16 residues long. The CDR3 is CASSLGSGGRNYGYTF. In DNA, the CDR3 is TGTGCCAGCAGCTTAGGCTCTGGTGGAAGAAACTATGGCTACACCTTC. The whole variable domain, filled in from reference TRBV7-2 and TRBJ1-2, reads GAGVSQSPSNKVTEKGKDVELRCDPISGHTALYWYRQSLGQGLEFLIYFQGNSAPDKSGLPSDRFSAERTGGSVSTLTIQRTQQEDSAVYLCASSLGSGGRNYGYTFGSGTRLTVV.

This clonotype appeared a few times. This chain uses TRBV27 with TRBJ2-7; 10 nucleotides line up with TRBD2. The CDR3 spans 16 residues. Trimming cost V 4 bases and J 2 bases; bases outside gene matches: 8. Germline CDR1 MNHEY, CDR2 SMNVEV (reference sequence). The CDR3 DNA sequence: TGTGCCAGCAGTTCTGCGTCCCTAGCGGGAGCCTACGAGCAGTACTTC. Translated, it gives CASSSASLAGAYEQYF.

This clonotype was seen a handful of times. The chain is built from TRBV3-1 and TRBJ1-1; weak D call: TRBD1 (6 bases). The CDR3 contains 14 residues. The ends were cut back, 0 bases at V and 5 bases at J, with 10 bases in the middle. The germline V gene encodes CDR1 LGHDT and CDR2 YNNKEL (reference sequence). Written as DNA, the CDR3 is TGTGCCAGCAGCCAAGAGGTCAGGGGTACTGAAGCTTTCTTT. Its translation is CASSQEVRGTEAFF.

This clonotype has ten or more counts. The chain is built from TRBV9 and TRBJ1-2; no reliable D call. This CDR3 region has 12 residues. Germline V gene lookup returns CDR1 SGDLS and CDR2 YYNGEE. Trimming stripped 3 bases from V and 5 bases from J, with 8 bases between. The CDR3 reads CASSAEGYGYTF. In nucleotides, the CDR3 is TGTGCCAGCAGCGCAGAAGGTTATGGCTACACCTTC.

This clonotype appeared a single time. Given a much more abundant clone one base away, this may be a read error. The chain joins TRBV7-3 to TRBJ2-3, with D perhaps matching TRBD1 (6 bases). The CDR3 covers 14 residues. The germline CDR1 and CDR2 sequences are SGHTA and FQGTGA. This chain's CDR3 is CASGLGAGTDTQYF. CDR3 DNA sequence: TGTGCCAGCGGCTTGGGGGCCGGAACAGATACGCAGTATTTT.

This clonotype came up a few times. CDR3 amino acids: CSVRKQGARDYGYTF. CDR3 nucleotides: TGCAGCGTCCGAAAACAGGGGGCAAGGGACTATGGCTACACCTTC. The chain recombines TRBV29-1 with TRBJ1-2; 9 bases line up with TRBD1. Per the germline V gene, CDR1 is SQVTM and CDR2 is ANQGSEA. V shed 6 bases, J shed 3 bases, and the junction held 11 bases outside the gene matches. The CDR3 length is 15 residues.

This clonotype was recorded a few times. The chain has TRBV6-5 and TRBJ1-1; TRBD1 aligns across 7 bases. V lost 2 bases, J lost 5 bases, and 5 bases stayed unmatched. The CDR3 is 14 residues long. Germline lookup yields CDR1 MNHEY and CDR2 SVGAGI. CDR3 sequence (DNA): TGTGCCAGCAGTTACCGGGACAGTCTTACTGAAGCTTTCTTT. Encoded protein: CASSYRDSLTEAFF.

This rearrangement joins TRBV20-1 to TRBJ2-3; the D is unclear. With 0 bases removed from V and 1 base from J, the gap between germline ends came to 11 bases. The CDR3 spans 15 residues. The germline V gene encodes CDR1 DFQATT and CDR2 SNEGSKA (reference sequence). This chain's CDR3 is CSAREPGWGTDTQYF. DNA of the CDR3: TGCAGTGCTAGAGAACCGGGTTGGGGCACAGATACGCAGTATTTT.

This clonotype came up many times. This chain uses TRBV12-3 or TRBV12-4 with TRBJ2-7; 12 nucleotides align to TRBD2. Losses at the gene ends were 1 base for V and 6 bases for J; bases not matched to a gene: 1. CDR3 length: 14 residues. The CDR3 here is CASSLVLAGGEQYF. DNA of the CDR3: TGTGCCAGCAGTTTAGTACTAGCGGGAGGCGAGCAGTACTTC.

This clonotype was seen more than once but under ten times. The CDR3 DNA reads TGCAGTGCCCATCGGCTAGAGACCCAGTACTTC. Translated, it gives CSAHRLETQYF. V is TRBV20-1 and J is TRBJ2-5; D uncertain. The CDR3 totals 11 residues. The ends were cut back, 6 bases at V and 4 bases at J, with 9 bases in the middle. CDR1 and CDR2 (germline): DFQATT, SNEGSKA (reference sequence).

This clonotype appeared a few times. The chain is built from TRBV12-3 or TRBV12-4 and TRBJ1-2; 7 bases fit TRBD1. After removal of 6 bases from V and 4 bases from J, the junction contained 8 bases not matched to a gene. The CDR3 extends over 14 amino acids. The CDR3 nucleotides read TGTGCCAGCAGACGACAGGGTTCGGCCTATGGCTACACCTTC. It is translated as CASRRQGSAYGYTF.

This clonotype was seen repeatedly, ten times or more. This sequence joins TRBV6-1 and TRBJ2-1, with TRBD2 identical over 10 bases. CDR3 length equals 15 residues. The germline V gene has CDR1 MNHNS and CDR2 SASEGT. Trimming at V came to 7 bases and at J to 7 bases, leaving 10 bases not matched to a gene. DNA for the CDR3: TGTGCCAGCATGGGTGGGCTAGCGGGAGATAATGAGCAGTTCTTC. Translated, it gives CASMGGLAGDNEQFF.

The chain links TRBV7-9 to TRBJ2-3, with a tentative D call TRBD2 (6 bases). This CDR3 is 16 amino acids long. V shed 1 base and J shed 2 bases, with 13 bases lying between them. The germline gives CDR1 SEHNR, CDR2 FQNEAQ (reference sequence). The CDR3 nucleotides read TGTGCCAGCAGCTTAGGAGGGACTTTTCTCACAGATACGCAGTATTTT. It codes for CASSLGGTFLTDTQYF.